These 30 T cell receptor beta chains share one sample of origin, sequenced in a study of Ad26.COV2.S vaccination and SARS-CoV-2 variants. Sample treatment: around 19 received Ad26.COV2.S at low or high dose, single or two shots; 5 received placebo; per-sample allocation not given. All samples were drawn on day 63, counting from the first vaccine or placebo injection. Sequenced by immunoSEQ multiplex PCR; TCRdb stores in-frame clones only, minus some. The table shows 200,000 to 250,000 clones, with around nine tenths occurring only once. Sequenced here: peripheral blood, sampled in a trial of Ad26.COV2.S vaccine versus placebo. The receptors come from a person aged 18-60 years who received the Ad26.COV2.S COVID-19 vaccine or a placebo.

The CDR3 region is CASSQDMGRNIQYF. In DNA, the CDR3 is TGTGCCAGCAGCCAAGATATGGGCCGAAACATTCAGTACTTC. The chain employs TRBV4-2 and TRBJ2-4, with no clear D. Germline lookup yields CDR1 LGHNA and CDR2 YNFKEQ. This CDR3 is built from 14 residues. V was shortened by 0 bases and J by 6 bases, with 9 bases between the two germline ends.

This clone was counted a few times. The same CDR3 is also encoded by other DNA sequences in this sample. The rearrangement joins TRBV7-6 to TRBJ1-1; D is perhaps TRBD1 (5 bases). V lost 1 base to trimming and J lost 0 bases, with 12 bases between them. CDR3 size: 16 residues. From germline, CDR1 is SGHVS and CDR2 FNYEAQ. DNA for the CDR3: TGTGCCAGCAGCTTAGGAGGGAGGGGAATGAACACTGAAGCTTTCTTT. Protein sequence: CASSLGGRGMNTEAFF. Together with reference TRBV7-6 and TRBJ1-1, the CDR3 gives the full variable domain: GAGVSQSPRYKVTKRGQDVALRCDPISGHVSLYWYRQALGQGPEFLTYFNYEAQQDKSGLPNDRFSAERPEGSISTLTIQRTEQRDSAMYRCASSLGGRGMNTEAFFGQGTRLTVV.

Of note for this clone: The junction and the germline gene differ at one end; a read error may be behind it. The chain uses TRBV11-2 and TRBJ2-7, with D possibly matching TRBD1 (6 bases). CDR3 length equals 12 residues. The germline CDR1 and CDR2 sequences are SGHAT and FQNNGV. CDR3 sequence: CASSFGGTTADF. For the CDR3, the DNA is TGTGCCAGCAGCTTTGGGGGCACAACGGCTGACTTC.

There are many counts of this clone. The chain uses TRBV4-1 and TRBJ2-7, with D perhaps being TRBD1 or TRBD2 (5 bases each). The CDR3 contains 14 residues. V was trimmed by 3 bases and J by 7 bases, leaving 16 bases between them. Germline values: CDR1 MGHRA, CDR2 YSYEKL. This CDR3 reads CASSQGVAPGEQYF. CDR3 in DNA: TGCGCCAGCAGCCAGGGGGTGGCTCCGGGGGAGCAGTACTTC.

The V and J genes are TRBV4-3 and TRBJ2-2; D is unclear. The CDR3 extends over 16 amino acids. V was clipped by 1 base and J by 6 bases, with 15 bases between them. Germline loops: CDR1 LGHNA, CDR2 YSLEER. The CDR3: CASSQVIGIVAGELFF. The DNA of the CDR3 is TGCGCCAGCAGCCAAGTTATTGGTATTGTAGCCGGGGAGCTGTTTTTT.

This chain joins TRBV3-1 (or the pseudogene TRBV3-2) and TRBJ1-2; 7 nucleotides align to TRBD1. V shed 3 bases and J 4 bases; nucleotides not matched to a gene: 5. The CDR3 consists of 14 residues. In germline, CDR1 is LGHDT, CDR2 YNNKEL (reference sequence). This chain's CDR3 is CASSHRTGAYGYTF. In nucleotides, the CDR3 is TGTGCCAGCAGCCATCGGACAGGAGCCTATGGCTACACCTTC.

The chain uses TRBV18 and TRBJ2-7, with 7 bases fitting TRBD1. The CDR3 length is 13 residues. CDR1 and CDR2 (germline): KGHSH, LQKENI. Unmatched junction bases numbered 7, after V lost 6 bases and J lost 5 bases. The CDR3 DNA is TGTGCCAGCTCGTTGACAGGGAACGACGAGCAGTACTTC. Its translation is CASSLTGNDEQYF.

This clone was recorded once. The gene calls are TRBV15 and TRBJ2-5; 9 bases match TRBD2. The CDR3 runs 15 residues. V was pared by 0 bases and J by 5 bases, with 4 bases of the junction left unmatched. Germline lookup yields CDR1 LNHNV and CDR2 YYDKDF (reference sequence). CDR3 sequence reads: CATSREAGGKETQYF. CDR3 DNA sequence: TGTGCCACCAGCAGAGAGGCGGGGGGGAAGGAGACCCAGTACTTC.

This chain's CDR3 is CSANMNTEAFF. For the CDR3, the DNA is TGCAGTGCCAATATGAACACTGAAGCTTTCTTT. This chain joins TRBV29-1 and TRBJ1-1; D is ambiguous. The CDR3 has 11 amino acids. Germline V lookup: CDR1 SQVTM, CDR2 ANQGSEA.

The rearrangement uses TRBV18 and TRBJ2-7; TRBD1 agrees at 9 bases. J gave up 5 bases and V 2 bases, and 7 bases lay outside the gene matches. Germline values: CDR1 KGHSH, CDR2 LQKENI. This CDR3 contains 15 residues. Written as DNA, the CDR3 is TGTGCCAGCTCACCATTGGGACAGGGTGCCCACGAGCAGTACTTC. This translates into CASSPLGQGAHEQYF.

This chain links TRBV28 with TRBJ2-7, with 7 nucleotides matching TRBD1. Germline loops: CDR1 MDHEN, CDR2 SYDVKM. This CDR3 comprises 14 residues. With 5 bases clipped from V and 7 bases from J, the junction kept 11 bases outside the gene matches. The chain's CDR3 is CASSPPEGAKEQYF. CDR3 in DNA: TGTGCCAGCAGTCCCCCAGAGGGGGCCAAGGAGCAGTACTTC.

This sequence joins TRBV6-2 or TRBV6-3 and TRBJ1-4; D gene unclear. Germline assignment: CDR1 MNHEY and CDR2 SVGEGT. The V end was cut by 2 bases, the J end by 0 bases, with 4 bases between. This CDR3 region has 14 residues. The DNA for the CDR3 is TGTGCCAGCAGTTACACTTCAACTAATGAAAAACTGTTTTTT. Protein sequence: CASSYTSTNEKLFF.

The V call is TRBV6-1, the J call TRBJ2-3, with TRBD2 identical over 14 bases. The length of the CDR3 is 17 residues. V shed 2 bases and J 4 bases; nucleotides not matched to a gene: 5. CDR1 is MNHNS and CDR2 is SASEGT in the germline V gene. CDR3 in amino acids: CASSERGLAGVADTQYF. For the CDR3, the DNA is TGTGCCAGCAGTGAACGGGGACTAGCGGGGGTGGCAGATACGCAGTATTTT.

The chain joins TRBV7-2 to TRBJ2-2, with D perhaps matching TRBD1 (5 bases). The CDR3 runs to 15 residues. Trimming took 6 bases from V and 1 from J, leaving 12 bases between them. Germline CDR1 and CDR2: SGHTA and FQGNSA. The CDR3 DNA follows: TGTGCCAGCAGACCTGGGGCGGTGAACACCGGGGAGCTGTTTTTT. This codes for CASRPGAVNTGELFF.

The chain is built from TRBV6-1 and TRBJ2-1, with 12 nucleotides matching TRBD1. Germline V gene data show CDR1 as MNHNS and CDR2 as SASEGT. The CDR3 has 16 residues. With 4 bases clipped from V and 5 bases from J, the junction kept 6 bases outside the gene matches. The CDR3, as DNA: TGTGCCAGCAGTGTGCCGGGACAGGGGGCAAACAATGAGCAGTTCTTC. Residues: CASSVPGQGANNEQFF.

The V gene is TRBV7-3, the J gene TRBJ1-2, with 7 nucleotides matching TRBD1. After removal of 5 bases from V and 6 bases from J, the junction contained 9 bases not matched to a gene. Germline CDR1 reads SGHTA; CDR2 reads FQGTGA. The CDR3 is made up of 14 amino acids. The CDR3 sequence is CASSPGAGGDGYTF. The DNA of the CDR3 is TGTGCCAGCAGCCCGGGGGCAGGGGGTGATGGCTACACCTTC.

This chain uses TRBV3-1 (or the pseudogene TRBV3-2) with TRBJ1-5; 7 bases line up with TRBD1. CDR3 length: 14 amino acids. The V segment lost 3 bases and the J segment 3 bases; nucleotides outside the gene matches: 2. Germline CDR1 LGHDT, CDR2 YNNKEL (reference sequence). The CDR3 sequence is CASSQTGNNQPQHF. CDR3 coding DNA: TGTGCCAGCAGCCAGACAGGGAACAATCAGCCCCAGCATTTT.

This chain uses TRBV12-3 or TRBV12-4 with TRBJ2-7; D call uncertain. V was pared by 6 bases and J by 3 bases, with 9 bases between. The CDR3 runs 12 residues. The CDR3 region has the DNA TGTGCCAGCAGCAACCCCGACTACGAGCAGTACTTC. Its translation is CASSNPDYEQYF.

V is TRBV5-1 and J is TRBJ2-7, with TRBD2 matching over 8 bases. Germline values: CDR1 SGHRS, CDR2 YFSETQ. The CDR3 contains 14 residues. Trimming removed 4 bases from V and 3 bases from J; junction bases left unmatched: 6. CDR3 nucleotides: TGCGCCAGCAGCGGGAGCGGGAGTCTCTACGAGCAGTACTTC. Translation gives CASSGSGSLYEQYF.

The rearrangement uses TRBV19 and TRBJ2-7; tentative D call: TRBD2 (5 bases). The germline V gene has CDR1 LNHDA and CDR2 SQIVND (reference sequence). Trimming cost V 1 base and J 6 bases, with 19 bases left between them. There are 16 residues in the CDR3. The CDR3 sequence is CASSIVPQPAAGEQYF. For the CDR3, the DNA is TGTGCCAGTAGTATAGTTCCGCAGCCGGCGGCGGGCGAGCAGTACTTC.

V gene TRBV7-8 combines with J gene TRBJ1-2, with 7 bases aligning to TRBD1. CDR3 size: 16 residues. With V trimmed by 1 base and J by 2 bases, 7 bases remained unmatched. Germline loops: CDR1 SGHVS, CDR2 FQNEAQ. The CDR3 DNA follows: TGTGCCAGCAGCTTAGAACATGACAGGGTGAACTATGGCTACACCTTC. This encodes CASSLEHDRVNYGYTF.

The chain recombines TRBV29-1 with TRBJ2-2; D is ambiguous. This CDR3 comprises 13 residues. Trimming left V 0 bases short and J 4 bases short, with 6 bases between. Germline CDR1 SQVTM, CDR2 ANQGSEA. CDR3 residues: CSVEDSGTGELFF. CDR3 nucleotides: TGCAGCGTTGAAGATTCGGGCACCGGGGAGCTGTTTTTT.

In its sample, this clone was seen once. The V call is TRBV27, the J call TRBJ2-7; either TRBD1 or TRBD2 may supply D (6 bases each). Germline V gene sequence: CDR1 MNHEY, CDR2 SMNVEV (reference sequence). Trimming removed 11 bases from V and 4 bases from J, with 18 bases in between. There are 13 residues in the CDR3. DNA of the CDR3: TGTGCCGGGGACACGGGAGATAGATACGAGCAGTACTTC. Encoded protein: CAGDTGDRYEQYF.

As to this clone: Relative to the germline gene, one junction end is altered; a read error may explain this. The J gene is TRBJ2-2, the V gene TRBV7-7; 8 bases align to TRBD1. The germline gives CDR1 SSHAT, CDR2 FNYEAQ (reference sequence). The CDR3 consists of 16 residues. CDR3 in DNA: TGTGCTAGCAGCTTCGTCCAGGGGGCGGGCACCGGGGAGCTGTTTTTT. Encoded protein: CASSFVQGAGTGELFF.

The count of this clone is one. The chain joins TRBV29-1 to TRBJ2-7; 11 nucleotides align to TRBD1. The germline CDR1 and CDR2 sequences are SQVTM and ANQGSEA. After removal of 6 bases from V and 1 base from J, the junction contained 5 bases not matched to a gene. The CDR3 has 14 residues. This CDR3 reads CSVAGTGGSYEQYF. CDR3 bases: TGCAGCGTGGCCGGGACAGGGGGGTCCTACGAGCAGTACTTC.

V is TRBV12-5 and J is TRBJ2-1; 8 nucleotides align to TRBD1. Germline assignment: CDR1 LGHNT and CDR2 FRNRAP. The CDR3 sequence is 15 residues long. The V segment lost 3 bases and the J segment 5 bases; nucleotides outside the gene matches: 6. As DNA, the CDR3 is TGTGCTAGTGGTTTATCGGGACAGGCCCACAATGAGCAGTTCTTC. Translation: CASGLSGQAHNEQFF.

The chain carries TRBV10-3 and TRBJ2-1; no clear D gene. Germline V gene lookup returns CDR1 ENHRY and CDR2 SYGVKD. The CDR3 sequence is 14 residues long. Trimming left V 7 bases short and J 3 bases short, with 13 bases between. The CDR3 nucleotides are TGTGCCATCACCCCCGGGCGATACTACAATGAGCAGTTCTTC. Protein: CAITPGRYYNEQFF.

The J gene is TRBJ1-1, the V gene TRBV7-2, with D perhaps matching TRBD1 (6 bases). Trimming cost V 6 bases and J 1 base, with 15 bases left between them. Germline lookup yields CDR1 SGHTA and CDR2 FQGNSA. CDR3 length equals 15 residues. CDR3 protein: CASSSVGAGNTEAFF. DNA for the CDR3: TGTGCCAGCAGTTCGGTGGGGGCGGGGAACACTGAAGCTTTCTTT. Looking up the rest from reference TRBV7-2 and TRBJ1-1 gives the full variable domain: GAGVSQSPSNKVTEKGKDVELRCDPISGHTALYWYRQSLGQGLEFLIYFQGNSAPDKSGLPSDRFSAERTGGSVSTLTIQRTQQEDSAVYLCASSSVGAGNTEAFFGQGTRLTVV.

This chain links TRBV3-1 (or the pseudogene TRBV3-2) with TRBJ2-7; 11 bases map to TRBD1. This CDR3 contains 14 residues. Germline V CDR1 and CDR2: LGHDT, YNNKEL (reference sequence). Unmatched junction bases numbered 2, after V lost 4 bases and J lost 3 bases. The DNA for the CDR3 is TGTGCCAGCAGCCCGGGACAGGGGGTCTACGAGCAGTACTTC. Translated, it gives CASSPGQGVYEQYF.

The genes are TRBV18 and TRBJ2-3, with D maybe TRBD1 (6 bases). V was shortened by 1 base and J by 4 bases, with 24 bases between the two germline ends. Germline-derived CDR1 and CDR2 are KGHSH and LQKENI. The CDR3 contains 19 residues. The CDR3 loop is CASSPLQGPVPPAPDTQYF. Written as DNA, the CDR3 is TGTGCCAGCTCACCACTACAGGGTCCTGTCCCCCCCGCCCCAGATACGCAGTATTTT.